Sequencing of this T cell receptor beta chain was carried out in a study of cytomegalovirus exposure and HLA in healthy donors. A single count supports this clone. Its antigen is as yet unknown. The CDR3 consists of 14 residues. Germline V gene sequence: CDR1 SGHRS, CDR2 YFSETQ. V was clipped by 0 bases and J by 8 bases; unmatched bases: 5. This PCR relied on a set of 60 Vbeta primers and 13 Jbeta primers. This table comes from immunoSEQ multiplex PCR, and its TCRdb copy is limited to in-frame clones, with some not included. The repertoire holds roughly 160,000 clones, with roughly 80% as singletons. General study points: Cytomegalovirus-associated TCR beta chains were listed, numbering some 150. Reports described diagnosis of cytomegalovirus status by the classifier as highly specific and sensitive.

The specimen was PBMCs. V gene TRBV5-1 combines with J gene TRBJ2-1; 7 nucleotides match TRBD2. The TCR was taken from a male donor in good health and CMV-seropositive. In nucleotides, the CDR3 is TGCGCCAGCAGCTTGGAGCGGGGCAGGGATGAGCAGTTCTTC. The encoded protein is CASSLERGRDEQFF.